Sequencing of this TCR beta chain was carried out in a study of blood T cell dynamics during melanoma immunotherapy. Study-level information: Standard first-line treatment here was pembrolizumab or nivolumab plus ipilimumab in metastatic melanoma.

Stated time point: week 3, after first cycle of checkpoint inhibitor. Blood was drawn before treatment and at week 3 after checkpoint blockade. CDR3 length equals 12 residues. The V and J ends lost 3 bases and 6 bases respectively, with 5 bases between them. Germline assignment: CDR1 LNHNV and CDR2 YYDKDF (reference sequence). Measured with immunoSEQ multiplex PCR; TCRdb has only the in-frame clones, and not every one. The sample carries 25,000 to 35,000 clones, approximately 88% recorded once. The V call is TRBV15, the J call TRBJ2-2, with no clear D. This receptor was obtained from a human donor with melanoma. Sequenced material: blood, taken from a patient treated with checkpoint blockade. The CDR3 sequence is CATSRKAGELFF. CDR3 coding DNA: TGTGCCACCAGCAGGAAGGCCGGGGAGCTGTTTTTT.